This TCR beta chain was captured by sequencing in a study of identical twins. V was clipped by 6 bases and J by 4 bases; unmatched bases: 5. The CDR3 totals 13 residues. CDR1 DFQATT and CDR2 SNEGSKA come from the germline V gene (reference sequence). TCRdb used MiXCR to reprocess the 5' RACE reads, holding one entry per CDR3 protein. Among some 1,700,000 distinct CDR3 sequences listed, around a third were seen once. Study-wide points: Compared with models, monozygotic twins showed more out-of-frame TCR alpha sharing.

On this clonotype itself: Its antigen is undetermined.

Sequencing was done on a sample of cord blood. V is TRBV20-1 and J is TRBJ2-1; 8 bases agree with TRBD2. This sequence was found in a newborn girl in good health. CDR3 sequence (DNA): TGCAGTGCCGGGACTAGGGAATACAATGAGCAGTTCTTC. As protein: CSAGTREYNEQFF.